A single sample is the source of the 14 T cell receptor beta chains below, sequenced in a study of cytomegalovirus exposure and HLA in healthy donors. Sequencing was performed with immunoSEQ multiplex PCR; in TCRdb, only in-frame clones are kept and a portion is missing. In the table there are around 260,000 clones, less than 95% of which are singletons. Sequenced input: PBMCs. These TCRs come from a woman between 25 and 40 years old in good health and CMV-seronegative.

J is TRBJ2-7 and V is TRBV5-1; D gene unclear. Trimming left V 0 bases short and J 5 bases short, with 9 bases between. Per the germline V gene, CDR1 is SGHRS and CDR2 is YFSETQ. This CDR3 is built from 13 residues. The DNA of the CDR3 is TGCGCCAGCAGCTTGGGATTTCAGGACGAGCAGTACTTC. Translation gives CASSLGFQDEQYF.

This chain uses TRBV5-1 with TRBJ2-2; D may be TRBD1 (5 bases). This CDR3 has 15 residues. V was pared by 2 bases and J by 3 bases, with 11 bases between. Per the germline V gene, CDR1 is SGHRS and CDR2 is YFSETQ. This CDR3 is CASSFQGLDTGELFF. The DNA for the CDR3 is TGCGCCAGCAGCTTTCAGGGATTGGACACCGGGGAGCTGTTTTTT. The variable domain in full, completed from reference TRBV5-1 and TRBJ2-2, reads KAGVTQTPRYLIKTRGQQVTLSCSPISGHRSVSWYQQTPGQGLQFLFEYFSETQRNKGNFPGRFSGRQFSNSRSEMNVSTLELGDSALYLCASSFQGLDTGELFFGEGSRLTVL.

The chain recombines TRBV5-4 with TRBJ2-7; 11 nucleotides line up with TRBD2. Unmatched junction bases numbered 4, after V lost 0 bases and J lost 8 bases. The CDR3 has 14 amino acids. Per germline, CDR1 SGHNT and CDR2 YYREEE (reference sequence). CDR3 sequence reads: CASSLAGTSGQQYF. The CDR3 bases are TGTGCCAGCAGCTTGGCCGGGACTAGCGGACAGCAGTACTTC.

This chain connects TRBV9 to TRBJ1-5, with D perhaps matching TRBD1 (5 bases). Germline V gives CDR1 SGDLS, CDR2 YYNGEE. This CDR3 has 15 residues. V lost 4 bases, J lost 4 bases, and 15 bases lay in between. The CDR3 loop is CASSPHGGGNQPQHF. In nucleotides, the CDR3 is TGTGCCAGCAGCCCCCATGGGGGTGGAAATCAGCCCCAGCATTTT. Full variable domain (remainder filled in from reference TRBV9 and TRBJ1-5): DSGVTQTPKHLITATGQRVTLRCSPRSGDLSVYWYQQSLDQGLQFLIQYYNGEERAKGNILERFSAQQFPDLHSELNLSSLELGDSALYFCASSPHGGGNQPQHFGDGTRLSIL.

The V call is TRBV9, the J call TRBJ2-1, with D possibly being TRBD2 (6 bases). The V end was cut by 4 bases, the J end by 7 bases, with 15 bases between. Germline assignment: CDR1 SGDLS and CDR2 YYNGEE. The CDR3 contains 14 residues. The CDR3 protein is CASSSPSGRNEQFF. The CDR3 nucleotides read TGTGCCAGCAGCTCCCCCTCAGGGAGGAATGAGCAGTTCTTC. Full variable domain (rest looked up from reference TRBV9 and TRBJ2-1): DSGVTQTPKHLITATGQRVTLRCSPRSGDLSVYWYQQSLDQGLQFLIQYYNGEERAKGNILERFSAQQFPDLHSELNLSSLELGDSALYFCASSSPSGRNEQFFGPGTRLTVL.

V usage is TRBV30 and J usage is TRBJ2-1; either TRBD1 or TRBD2 may supply D (5 bases each). V dropped 0 bases and J dropped 0 bases, with 12 bases sitting between them. The CDR3 consists of 16 residues. CDR1 and CDR2 from the germline V gene are GTSNPN and SVGIG (reference sequence). CDR3 residues: CAWSVTGAGSYNEQFF. CDR3 nucleotide sequence: TGTGCCTGGAGTGTAACCGGGGCTGGCTCCTACAATGAGCAGTTCTTC.

The chain joins TRBV6-5 to TRBJ2-7, with TRBD1 matching over 8 bases. Germline CDR1 is MNHEY and CDR2 is SVGAGI. With 5 bases clipped from V and 1 base from J, the junction kept 4 bases outside the gene matches. The length of the CDR3 is 14 residues. CDR3 loop: CASSGDRRSYEQYF. The CDR3, as DNA: TGTGCCAGCAGTGGGGACAGGCGATCCTACGAGCAGTACTTC.

The V gene is TRBV6-6, the J gene TRBJ2-2, with TRBD2 as a possible D gene (6 bases). V gave up 8 bases and J gave up 7 bases, with 11 bases separating them. Per the germline V gene, CDR1 is MNHNY and CDR2 is SVGAGI (reference sequence). CDR3 size: 12 residues. The DNA of the CDR3 is TGTGCCAGCCAGGCGGAGGGCGGGGAGCTGTTTTTT. Its protein product is CASQAEGGELFF.

Here the CDR3 reads CASSVAGYNEQFF. Written as DNA, the CDR3 is TGTGCCAGCAGTGTAGCGGGGTACAATGAGCAGTTCTTC. The chain links TRBV28 to TRBJ2-1; 8 nucleotides align to TRBD2. Per the germline V gene, CDR1 is MDHEN and CDR2 is SYDVKM. The CDR3 is made up of 13 amino acids. V dropped 5 bases and J dropped 4; count of bases not matched to a gene: 1.

The V and J genes are TRBV27 and TRBJ2-2, with TRBD2 matching 10 bases. V trimming: 3 bases; J trimming: 4 bases; junction bases outside the gene matches: 11. This CDR3 has 18 residues. Germline CDR1 is MNHEY and CDR2 is SMNVEV (reference sequence). As DNA, the CDR3 is TGTGCCAGCAGTTTTGTTTCGCCCTCTAGCGGGGGCACCGGGGAGCTGTTTTTT. It specifies CASSFVSPSSGGTGELFF.

Concerning this clone itself: This sample includes further DNA sequences coding for the same CDR3. This chain connects TRBV4-1 to TRBJ1-5; TRBD1 matches 9 bases. The length of the CDR3 is 14 residues. The V and J ends lost 4 bases and 4 bases, in that order; junction bases with no gene match: 2. Germline V gene sequence: CDR1 MGHRA, CDR2 YSYEKL. The CDR3 DNA is TGCGCCAGCAGCCTGGGACAGGGAAATCAGCCCCAGCATTTT. Its translation is CASSLGQGNQPQHF.

The gene calls are TRBV5-4 and TRBJ2-5, with 10 bases fitting TRBD2. The V gene end was trimmed by 1 base and the J gene end by 5 bases; junction bases not matched to a gene: 5. This CDR3 has 15 residues. The V gene's germline CDR1 is SGHNT and CDR2 YYREEE (reference sequence). The CDR3, as DNA: TGTGCCAGCAGCTTGTGGGCTAGCGGGAGTGAGACCCAGTACTTC. Protein product: CASSLWASGSETQYF.

This chain links TRBV5-1 with TRBJ2-5; 12 bases match TRBD2. This CDR3 region has 16 residues. The junction had 5 bases not matched to a gene; V was cut back by 4 bases and J by 1 base. Germline V gives CDR1 SGHRS, CDR2 YFSETQ. The CDR3 loop reads CASSPGLAGTQETQYF. DNA for the CDR3: TGCGCCAGCAGCCCCGGACTAGCGGGAACCCAAGAGACCCAGTACTTC. The variable domain in full, completed from reference TRBV5-1 and TRBJ2-5, reads KAGVTQTPRYLIKTRGQQVTLSCSPISGHRSVSWYQQTPGQGLQFLFEYFSETQRNKGNFPGRFSGRQFSNSRSEMNVSTLELGDSALYLCASSPGLAGTQETQYFGPGTRLLVL.

This chain uses TRBV9 with TRBJ2-5, with D tentatively TRBD2 (7 bases). Per germline, CDR1 SGDLS and CDR2 YYNGEE. The V end lost 3 bases, the J end lost 5 bases, and 14 bases lay between the germline ends. The CDR3 totals 14 residues. DNA of the CDR3: TGTGCCAGCAGCGCCTCGGGGGGCCCCGAGACCCAGTACTTC. Translating gives CASSASGGPETQYF.